Listed here are 24 T cell receptor beta chains from one sample, sequenced in a study of molecular identifiers for immune sequencing clone quantification. TCRdb re-called the PCR reads with MiXCR, one entry per CDR3 protein. The sample yields approximately 97,000 distinct CDR3 sequences, around 37% seen once. What was sequenced was naive CD8+ T cells from blood, with Jurkat cell RNA spiked in. Described subset: FACS-sorted CD8+CD4-CCR7+CD45RA+ naive T cells. The receptors derive from a human donor in good health. Some libraries in this study had Jurkat cell RNA spiked in.

This clonotype was seen once. This may stem from a read error, because a much larger clone lies one nucleotide away. Because it lacks the conserved phenylalanine or tryptophan at the end, this CDR3 is likely a read error. The chain couples TRBV13 to TRBJ2-7; no firm D call. V was pared by 5 bases and J by 2 bases, with 10 bases between. This CDR3 spans 13 amino acids. Germline-derived CDR1 and CDR2 are PRHDT and FYEKMQ (reference sequence). Written as DNA, the CDR3 is TGTGCCAGCAGCCGAAGGACGGCCTACGAGCAGTACCTC. Translated, it gives CASSRRTAYEQYL.

The chain is built from TRBV4-3 and TRBJ2-2; 7 bases line up with TRBD2. The CDR3 is 16 residues long. Unmatched junction bases numbered 9, after V lost 4 bases and J lost 4 bases. CDR1 and CDR2 from the germline V gene are LGHNA and YSLEER. CDR3 DNA sequence: TGCGCCAGCAGCCGCAGCGGGGCGCCGGGCACCGGGGAGCTGTTTTTT. This codes for CASSRSGAPGTGELFF.

This clonotype was seen ten or more times. V and J are TRBV5-5 and TRBJ1-1, with D possibly being TRBD1 (5 bases). The CDR3 is made up of 15 amino acids. Germline-derived CDR1 and CDR2 are SGHKS and YYEKEE (reference sequence). Trimming took 0 bases from V and 5 from J, leaving 14 bases between them. The CDR3 protein is CASSLDTGTGTEAFF. The CDR3 coding sequence is TGTGCCAGCAGCTTGGACACCGGGACGGGGACTGAAGCTTTCTTT. The full variable domain, in which reference TRBV5-5 and TRBJ1-1 provide the parts outside the CDR3, is DAGVTQSPTHLIKTRGQQVTLRCSPISGHKSVSWYQQVLGQGPQFIFQYYEKEERGRGNFPDRFSARQFPNYSSELNVNALLLGDSALYLCASSLDTGTGTEAFFGQGTRLTVV.

In regard to this clonotype: A read error may be the cause here, since a much bigger clone is one base away. This rearrangement joins TRBV5-3 to TRBJ2-3; 10 bases line up with TRBD2. TRBV5-3 is given ORF status, its function remaining uncertain. CDR3 length: 15 residues. The V gene end was trimmed by 8 bases and the J gene end by 1 base; junction bases not matched to a gene: 7. CDR3 amino acids: CASTRTSGRTDTQYF. CDR3 in DNA: TGTGCCAGCACCAGGACTAGCGGTCGCACAGATACGCAGTATTTT.

This clonotype was counted ten times or more. The CDR3 sequence is CSASTGTGVSPLHF. Here the CDR3 DNA reads TGCAGTGCTAGCACCGGGACAGGGGTCTCACCCCTCCACTTT. The V and J genes are TRBV20-1 and TRBJ1-6; TRBD1 agrees at 10 bases. The V gene's germline CDR1 is DFQATT and CDR2 SNEGSKA (reference sequence). The V and J ends lost 3 bases and 10 bases, in that order; junction bases with no gene match: 6. CDR3 length: 14 amino acids.

On this clonotype itself: A junction end diverges from the germline sequence, so it may reflect a read error. The CDR3 region has the DNA TGCGCCAGCAGTCAAGATAAGGGGGTACGGGAAAAACTGTTTTTT. It translates to CASSQDKGVREKLFF. The rearrangement links TRBV4-3 to TRBJ1-4, with D perhaps TRBD1 (6 bases). The CDR3 runs to 15 residues. Germline values: CDR1 LGHNA, CDR2 YSLEER.

This sequence joins TRBV7-9 and TRBJ2-1, with 12 bases matching TRBD2. V lost 7 bases, J lost 7 bases, and 5 bases stayed unmatched. CDR1 and CDR2 from the germline V gene are SEHNR and FQNEAQ (reference sequence). CDR3 length: 14 residues. The CDR3: CASNLAGGINEQFF. The CDR3 DNA follows: TGTGCCAGCAACCTAGCGGGAGGGATTAATGAGCAGTTCTTC.

This clonotype was seen a few times. The V gene is TRBV3-1, the J gene TRBJ1-5, with unresolved D. Germline loops: CDR1 LGHDT, CDR2 YNNKEL (reference sequence). The CDR3 has 13 amino acids. V lost 0 bases to trimming and J lost 7 bases, with 7 bases between them. In DNA, the CDR3 is TGTGCCAGCAGCCAAGACGTTTCCCAGCCCCAGCATTTT. Translation gives CASSQDVSQPQHF.

This clonotype was counted ten times or more. The gene calls are TRBV12-3 or TRBV12-4 and TRBJ2-1; D ambiguous. The CDR3 spans 16 residues. The V and J ends lost 4 bases and 4 bases respectively, with 17 bases between them. CDR3: CASSSALGRKYNEQFF. CDR3 sequence (DNA): TGTGCCAGCAGTTCCGCCCTGGGCAGGAAATACAATGAGCAGTTCTTC.

This clonotype has a count of ten or more. The chain links TRBV28 to TRBJ2-7; D may correspond to TRBD1 or TRBD2 (6 bases each). Germline V gene data show CDR1 as MDHEN and CDR2 as SYDVKM. V shed 0 bases and J shed 9 bases, with 15 bases lying between them. This CDR3 is 14 amino acids long. CDR3 amino acids: CASSLWRGDRRQYF. In DNA, the CDR3 is TGTGCCAGCAGTTTATGGAGGGGGGATCGTCGGCAGTACTTC.

Many counts were recorded for this clonotype. The chain employs TRBV6-5 and TRBJ2-7; D might be TRBD2 (5 bases). Trimming shortened V by 0 bases and J by 2 bases, and 8 bases separated the two germline ends. The CDR3 covers 14 residues. The germline gives CDR1 MNHEY, CDR2 SVGAGI. This chain's CDR3 is CASSYSRAAYEQYF. Written as DNA, the CDR3 is TGTGCCAGCAGTTACTCGAGGGCAGCCTACGAGCAGTACTTC.

To note about this clonotype: A much bigger clone sits one base away, suggesting this may be a read error. The V and J genes are TRBV12-3 or TRBV12-4 and TRBJ1-5, with unresolved D. The CDR3 runs to 14 residues. The CDR3 loop reads CASSPTDSKQPQHF. The DNA for the CDR3 is TGTGCCAGCAGTCCCACAGATAGCAAACAGCCCCAGCATTTT.

This clonotype turned up a few times. The gene calls are TRBV6-5 and TRBJ2-7; 7 positions agree with TRBD2. The CDR3 extends over 14 amino acids. V lost 4 bases, J lost 0 bases, and 3 bases stayed unmatched. From germline, CDR1 is MNHEY and CDR2 SVGAGI. CDR3 sequence: CASSLGLSSYEQYF. The CDR3 DNA reads as TGTGCCAGCAGTTTGGGACTATCCTCCTACGAGCAGTACTTC.

The V call is TRBV7-9, the J call TRBJ2-1; D not certain. CDR1 is SEHNR, CDR2 FQNEAQ, per germline (reference sequence). Trimming stripped 6 bases from V and 0 bases from J, with 6 bases between. The CDR3 has 13 amino acids. CDR3 nucleotides: TGTGCCAGCAGGCACGGCTCCTACAATGAGCAGTTCTTC. Protein: CASRHGSYNEQFF.

This clonotype was counted at least ten times. The V call is TRBV28, the J call TRBJ2-7; the match to TRBD2 covers 12 bases. Germline CDR1 MDHEN, CDR2 SYDVKM. Losses at the gene ends were 4 bases for V and 4 bases for J; bases not matched to a gene: 14. This CDR3 comprises 18 residues. The CDR3 region has the DNA TGTGCCAGCAGTTGGTCCCTAGCGGGAGGGCCCTCAGGATACGAGCAGTACTTC. Translation: CASSWSLAGGPSGYEQYF.

Worth noting for this clonotype: An end of the junction differs from the germline gene, which may be a read error. The CDR3: CASTDDQEPQYF. The DNA for the CDR3 is TGTGCCAGCACTGACGACCAAGAGCCCCAGTACTTC. The chain has TRBV6-5 and TRBJ2-5, with D hard to call. Germline V gene data show CDR1 as MNHEY and CDR2 as SVGAGI. The CDR3 consists of 12 residues.

This chain links TRBV4-1 with TRBJ2-1, with 8 bases matching TRBD2. The germline V gene has CDR1 MGHRA and CDR2 YSYEKL. The CDR3 covers 14 residues. V lost 6 bases to trimming and J lost 8 bases; unmatched junction nucleotides: 9. CDR3 sequence reads: CASRLSGGPDEQFF. CDR3 coding DNA: TGCGCCAGCAGATTGTCGGGAGGGCCGGATGAGCAGTTCTTC.

V gene TRBV3-1 combines with J gene TRBJ2-5; the D gene is possibly TRBD2 (6 bases). The germline gives CDR1 LGHDT, CDR2 YNNKEL (reference sequence). Trimming removed 2 bases at V and 0 bases at J, with 19 bases between. The CDR3 contains 18 residues. The CDR3 spells CASSQILGIAEHQETQYF. In nucleotides, the CDR3 is TGTGCCAGCAGCCAAATTCTGGGAATAGCGGAGCACCAAGAGACCCAGTACTTC.

This clonotype was seen ten or more times. The J gene is TRBJ2-7, the V gene TRBV5-6, with D possibly TRBD1 on 5 matching bases. The CDR3 is 14 residues long. V was shortened by 2 bases and J by 7 bases, with 16 bases between the two germline ends. Per the germline V gene, CDR1 is SGHDT and CDR2 is YYEEEE. This CDR3 reads CASSFSRAPGEQYF. The CDR3 DNA is TGTGCCAGCAGCTTCTCCAGGGCCCCCGGGGAGCAGTACTTC. Based on the CDR3 plus reference TRBV5-6 and TRBJ2-7, the full variable domain is DAGVTQSPTHLIKTRGQQVTLRCSPKSGHDTVSWYQQALGQGPQFIFQYYEEEERQRGNFPDRFSGHQFPNYSSELNVNALLLGDSALYLCASSFSRAPGEQYFGPGTRLTVT.

Concerning this clonotype: This may come from a read error, since a much larger clone is one base off. This chain uses TRBV29-1 with TRBJ1-1; a possible D gene is TRBD1 (6 bases). Germline-derived CDR1 and CDR2 are SQVTM and ANQGSEA. The CDR3 runs to 15 residues. The CDR3 sequence is CSALGGRGQNTEAVF. CDR3 bases: TGCAGCGCTTTGGGGGGGCGCGGACAGAACACTGAAGCTGTCTTT.

This clonotype turned up a few times. The chain recombines TRBV9 with TRBJ2-3, with 11 bases identical to TRBD2. This CDR3 is 17 amino acids long. V was pared by 1 base and J by 3 bases, with 7 bases of the junction left unmatched. Germline V gene lookup returns CDR1 SGDLS and CDR2 YYNGEE. The CDR3 bases are TGTGCCAGCAGCGTATCACTACTAGCGGGAGATACAGATACGCAGTATTTT. Translation gives CASSVSLLAGDTDTQYF.

Turning to this clonotype: A clone one base away is much larger, so this may be a read error. This is likely a read error, given that the CDR3 carries no conserved phenylalanine or tryptophan at its end. This chain uses TRBV9 with TRBJ1-3; tentative D call: TRBD1 (5 bases). The CDR3 is 14 residues long. Deletions cut 6 bases from V and 4 bases from J, with 14 bases between. The germline V gene encodes CDR1 SGDLS and CDR2 YYNGEE. DNA of the CDR3: TGTGCCAGCACAGGGTTCCAATTCGGAAACACCATATATTCT. Translation gives CASTGFQFGNTIYS.

As regards this clonotype: An end of the junction does not agree with germline; a read error may underlie this. This chain uses TRBV7-2 with TRBJ1-6; 8 nucleotides line up with TRBD1. This CDR3 has 17 residues. Germline values: CDR1 SGHTA, CDR2 FQGNSA. CDR3 protein: CASSLAPGGSYNSPHHF. CDR3 coding DNA: TGTGCCAGCAGCTTAGCACCAGGGGGCTCCTATAATTCCCCCCACCACTTT.

This clonotype is a singleton in its sample. This chain connects TRBV29-1 to TRBJ1-1; D remains ambiguous. Germline CDR1 and CDR2: SQVTM and ANQGSEA. This CDR3 has 14 amino acids. V was shortened by 4 bases and J by 1 base, with 13 bases between the two germline ends. CDR3 nucleotide sequence: TGCAGCGTTGCGTTGGTCAACCGGAACACTGAAGCTTTCTTT. This encodes CSVALVNRNTEAFF. Complete variable domain (other parts from reference TRBV29-1 and TRBJ1-1): SAVISQKPSRDICQRGTSLTIQCQVDSQVTMMFWYRQQPGQSLTLIATANQGSEATYESGFVIDKFPISRPNLTFSTLTVSNMSPEDSSIYLCSVALVNRNTEAFFGQGTRLTVV.